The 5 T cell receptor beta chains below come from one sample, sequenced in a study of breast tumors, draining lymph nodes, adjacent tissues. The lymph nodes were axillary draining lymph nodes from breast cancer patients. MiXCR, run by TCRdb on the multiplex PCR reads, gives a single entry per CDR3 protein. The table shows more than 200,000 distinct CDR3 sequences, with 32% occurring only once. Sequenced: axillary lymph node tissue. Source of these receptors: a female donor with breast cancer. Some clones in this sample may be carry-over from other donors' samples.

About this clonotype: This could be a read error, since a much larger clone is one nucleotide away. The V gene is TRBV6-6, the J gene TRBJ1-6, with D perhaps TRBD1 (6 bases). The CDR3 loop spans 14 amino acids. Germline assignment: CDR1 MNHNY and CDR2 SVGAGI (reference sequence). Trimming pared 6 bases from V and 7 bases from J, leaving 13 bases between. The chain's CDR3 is CASRLRDTNSPLHF. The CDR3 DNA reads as TGTGCCAGCAGGCTCCGGGACACAAATTCACCCCTCCACTTT.

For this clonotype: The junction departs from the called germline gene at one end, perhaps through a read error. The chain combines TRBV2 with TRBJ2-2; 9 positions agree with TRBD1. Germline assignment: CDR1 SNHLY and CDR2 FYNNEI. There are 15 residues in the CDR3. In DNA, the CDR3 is TGTGCCAGCAAGGGGACAGGGCTGGGGACCGGGGAGCTGCTTTTT. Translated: CASKGTGLGTGELLF.

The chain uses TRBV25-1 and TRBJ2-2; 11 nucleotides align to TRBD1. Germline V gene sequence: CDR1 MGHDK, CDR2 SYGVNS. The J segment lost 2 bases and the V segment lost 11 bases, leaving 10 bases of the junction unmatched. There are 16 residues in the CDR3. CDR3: CAGTGGAPINTGELFF. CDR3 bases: TGTGCCGGGACAGGGGGAGCACCCATCAACACCGGGGAGCTGTTTTTT.

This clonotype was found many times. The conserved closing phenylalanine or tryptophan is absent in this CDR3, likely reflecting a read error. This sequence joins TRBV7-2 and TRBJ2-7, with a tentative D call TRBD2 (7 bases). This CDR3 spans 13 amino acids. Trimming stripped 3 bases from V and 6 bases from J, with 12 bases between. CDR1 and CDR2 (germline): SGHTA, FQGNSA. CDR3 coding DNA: TGTGCCAGCAGCTTGTACAGGGAGGGCGAGCAGTACCTC. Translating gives CASSLYREGEQYL.

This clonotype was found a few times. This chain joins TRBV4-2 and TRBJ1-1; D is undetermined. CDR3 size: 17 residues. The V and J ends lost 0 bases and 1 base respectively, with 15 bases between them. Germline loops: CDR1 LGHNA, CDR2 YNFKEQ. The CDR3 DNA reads TGTGCCAGCAGCCAAGAGGTTATACAGAGGCAGAACACTGAAGCTTTCTTT. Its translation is CASSQEVIQRQNTEAFF.